A selection of T cell receptor beta chains follows, all from one sample in a study of read filtering for tumor transcriptome and immune sequencing. Each CDR3 protein is one row after TCRdb ran MiXCR on the reads. This repertoire shows about 50,000 distinct CDR3 sequences, around 20% found once; its top ten account for around two fifths. Sequences were obtained from a population of CD138-negative cells sorted from bone marrow. These receptors were collected from a donor older than 35 with multiple myeloma. The CDR3 runs from the conserved cysteine through the conserved F or W. D genes are given only for firm matches. Size values are once, few and many counts, or a class for expanded clones, and some rows have none.

v_call,clone_size,d_call,j_call,cdr3_nt,cdr3_aa
TRBV12-3/TRBV12-4,few,TRBD2,TRBJ2-1,TGTGCCAGCACCAGGACTAGCGGGACCAAGCGGGAGCAGTTCTTC,CASTRTSGTKREQFF
TRBV12-5,medium-sized,.,TRBJ2-1,TGTGCTAGTGCGGGTCATGAGCAGTTCTTC,CASAGHEQFF
TRBV5-1,.,.,TRBJ2-3,TGCGCCAGCAGCTTGGCCGCACTAGTTGCCAACACAGATACGCAGTATTTT,CASSLAALVANTDTQYF
TRBV11-1,.,TRBD1,TRBJ1-2,TGTGCCATCAGCTTACAGGGACAGGAGAGCACCTTC,CAISLQGQESTF
TRBV7-7,.,TRBD2,TRBJ2-2,TGTGCTAGCAGTTCCGGACTAGCGGGAGGTGCCACCACCGGGGAGCTGTTTTTT,CASSSGLAGGATTGELFF
TRBV4-2,.,TRBD2,TRBJ2-2,TGTGCCAGCAGCCAAGACCCGAGCGGGGCCACCGGGGAGCTGTTTTTT,CASSQDPSGATGELFF
TRBV20-1,many,TRBD2,TRBJ2-1,TGCAGTGCAAACGGACTAGCGCAATACAATGAGCAGTTCTTC,CSANGLAQYNEQFF
TRBV14,many,.,TRBJ2-7,TGTGCCAGCAGCCAAGATCTGGGGGACGAGCAGTACTTC,CASSQDLGDEQYF
TRBV7-8,few,.,TRBJ2-6,TGTGCCAGCAGCCAGACGACATTTGGGGCCAACGTCCTGACTTTC,CASSQTTFGANVLTF
TRBV12-3/TRBV12-4,many,TRBD1,TRBJ2-1,TGTGCCAGCAGAGTAAGACAGGGGGTAGGGTTGAATGAGCAGTTCTTC,CASRVRQGVGLNEQFF
TRBV7-6,many,TRBD2,TRBJ2-3,TGTGCCAGCAGCGGCCGACCGGGACTAGCGGGGCCCACAGATACGCAGTATTTT,CASSGRPGLAGPTDTQYF
TRBV9,many,.,TRBJ2-1,TGTGCCAGCAGCGGCAGTCCCGGCGGGTACAATGAGCAGTTCTTC,CASSGSPGGYNEQFF
TRBV12-3/TRBV12-4,many,.,TRBJ2-6,TGTGCCAGCACGGAACCTGGGGCCAACGTCCTGACTTTC,CASTEPGANVLTF
TRBV29-1,.,TRBD2,TRBJ2-2,TGCGGCGTTGAAGGGGCCCTAGGACTAGGCTCCGGGGAGCTGTTTTTT,CGVEGALGLGSGELFF
TRBV4-2,many,.,TRBJ2-7,TGTGCCAGCAGCCCCGACGGGACCAGCTCCTACGAGCAGTACTTC,CASSPDGTSSYEQYF
TRBV6-2/TRBV6-3,few,.,TRBJ2-7,TGTGCCAGCAGTTCCCTGGGAAATTACGAGCAGTACTTC,CASSSLGNYEQYF
TRBV5-1,many,.,TRBJ2-5,TGCGCCAGCAGCTTGGCCGCCAGACAAGAGACCCAGTACTTC,CASSLAARQETQYF
TRBV2,few,TRBD2,TRBJ2-3,TGTGCCAGCAGTTTTAGCGGGAGCGAGACAGATACGCAGTATTTT,CASSFSGSETDTQYF
TRBV4-1,many,TRBD2,TRBJ2-7,TGCGCCAGCAGCCAAGGGACTAGCGGGAGAGGTGAGCAGTACTTC,CASSQGTSGRGEQYF
TRBV29-1,many,.,TRBJ2-7,TGCAGCGTTGAATTTGCAGGTGCCCCCCTCGAGCAGTACTTC,CSVEFAGAPLEQYF
TRBV6-2/TRBV6-3,.,.,TRBJ1-1,TGTGCCAGCGTAGGGAGGGGAGGGATGAACACTGAAGCTTTCTTT,CASVGRGGMNTEAFF
TRBV5-1,many,TRBD2,TRBJ2-1,TGTGCCAGCAGCTTGGGTGGGACTAGCTATAATGAGCAGTTCTTC,CASSLGGTSYNEQFF
TRBV19,many,TRBD2,TRBJ2-1,TGTGCCAGTACGGCACTAGCGGGAGCCTACAATGAGCAGTTCTTC,CASTALAGAYNEQFF
TRBV28,many,.,TRBJ1-5,TGTGCCAGCAGTTCGAGGTGGGGCGCCGGATTTTTT,CASSSRWGAGFF
TRBV6-1,.,TRBD2,TRBJ2-3,TGTGCCAGCAGCGGGACTAGCGGGAGCCCAGATACGCAGTATTTT,CASSGTSGSPDTQYF
TRBV23-1,many,.,TRBJ2-2,TGCGCCAGCAGTCAATCCGGAGGGGCGGAAACCGGGGAGCTGTTTTTT,CASSQSGGAETGELFF
TRBV20-1,many,.,TRBJ2-3,TGCAGTGCTAGAGATTGGGGGCGCACAGATACGCAGTATTTT,CSARDWGRTDTQYF
TRBV9,many,.,TRBJ2-1,TGTGCCAGCAGATCAATACCAGGGGAAGAGCAGTTCTTC,CASRSIPGEEQFF
TRBV29-1,.,.,TRBJ2-4,TGCAGCGTTCGAGTAGGCAAAAACATTCAGTACTTC,CSVRVGKNIQYF
TRBV6-2/TRBV6-3,.,.,TRBJ2-7,TGTGCCAGCAGTTACCTTAGAGATTACGAGCAGTACTTC,CASSYLRDYEQYF
TRBV20-1,many,.,TRBJ2-7,TGCAGTGCTAGAGACGCCGGGACCTCCCTTTCCTACGAGCAGTACTTC,CSARDAGTSLSYEQYF
TRBV11-2,many,.,TRBJ2-7,TGTGCCAGCAGCTTAGCACAGGCCGACTCCTACGAGCAGTACTTC,CASSLAQADSYEQYF
TRBV7-9,many,TRBD2,TRBJ2-7,TGTGCCAGCAGCTCCGGGGCGGGAGGGCACCACGAGCAGTACTTC,CASSSGAGGHHEQYF
TRBV4-2,many,TRBD1,TRBJ2-7,TGTGCCAGCAGCTCCGGGACAGTCCCCTCCTACGAGCAGTACTTC,CASSSGTVPSYEQYF
TRBV7-2,once,.,TRBJ2-2,TGTGCCAGCAGCTTAGGAGATGGTACCGGGGAGCTGTTTTTT,CASSLGDGTGELFF
TRBV18,.,.,TRBJ2-2,TGTGCCAGCTCACCATCCCTCAAAGGGGAGCTGTTTTTT,CASSPSLKGELFF
TRBV28,many,.,TRBJ1-6,TGTGCCAGCAGTTTTGGGACCTATAATTCACCCCTCCACTTT,CASSFGTYNSPLHF
TRBV4-1,many,.,TRBJ2-7,TGCGCCAGCAGCCAAGATCGGGCCGGGAGTACCGGGATTGGGGAGCAGTACTTC,CASSQDRAGSTGIGEQYF
TRBV12-3/TRBV12-4,many,TRBD1,TRBJ1-6,TGTGCCAGCAGCCCTGGGACAGATTCACCCCTCCACTTT,CASSPGTDSPLHF
TRBV24-1,many,TRBD2,TRBJ2-1,TGTGCCACCAGTGATTTGGGGACTAGCGGGAGCAATGAGCAGTTCTTC,CATSDLGTSGSNEQFF
TRBV28,many,.,TRBJ2-3,TGTGCCAGCAGCCAACAGGGATATACGCAGTATTTT,CASSQQGYTQYF
TRBV7-9,many,TRBD1,TRBJ2-5,TGTGCCAGCGGGACAGACGGGACCCAGTACTTC,CASGTDGTQYF
TRBV28,.,.,TRBJ1-1,TGTGCCAGCAGTAGAAGCACCTCGAACACTGAAGCTTTCTTT,CASSRSTSNTEAFF
TRBV9,many,.,TRBJ2-1,TGTGCCAGCAGCGTAGGGGGACCGGGGGCGAACAATGAGCAGTTCTTC,CASSVGGPGANNEQFF
TRBV12-3/TRBV12-4,many,.,TRBJ1-2,TGTGCCAGCAGTTTAGTACAGAAGGACTACACCTTC,CASSLVQKDYTF
TRBV7-6,many,.,TRBJ2-3,TGTGCCAGCAGCTTATCGGCGGAGTGGGATACGCAGTATTTT,CASSLSAEWDTQYF